This TCR beta chain was recovered during a study of OX40 agonist ivuxolimab in advanced cancers. Turning to the study itself: Head and neck, renal cell, melanoma or hepatocellular carcinoma were the cancers that dose-escalation patients had. Three patients, one with hepatocellular carcinoma and two with cutaneous melanoma, responded partially.

Germline lookup yields CDR1 MNHEY and CDR2 SMNVEV (reference sequence). Trimming stripped 5 bases from V and 0 bases from J, with 11 bases between. CDR3 length: 15 residues. This clone was recorded once. Method: immunoSEQ multiplex PCR; TCRdb's copy keeps in-frame clones and lacks some. The sample holds around 83,000 clones, 88% seen once. The sequence was collected from an adult with an advanced solid tumor such as melanoma, head and neck, liver or kidney cancer. The chain links TRBV27 to TRBJ1-3; weak D call: TRBD1 (6 bases). Sample: CD4+ or CD8+ T cells sorted from blood, taken in a trial of the OX40 agonist ivuxolimab. The CDR3 coding sequence is TGTGCCAGCAGTCGCGAGGGGGGCTCTGGAAACACCATATATTTT. The encoded protein is CASSREGGSGNTIYF.